The 13 T cell receptor beta chains below were found in one sample sequenced in a study of shared clonotypes between healthy human individuals. Here immunoSEQ multiplex PCR was the method, and the copy in TCRdb shows in-frame clones only, minus some. This table holds some 2.1 million clones, over 85% found once. Naive CD8 cells lacked CD45RO and underwent positive selection for CCR7, leaving out terminally differentiated effector memory CD45RA+ cells. The material sequenced was naive CD8+ T cells sorted from blood. The receptors were gathered from a young man in good health.

For this clone: The same CDR3 is also encoded by other DNA sequences in this sample. This chain links TRBV7-9 with TRBJ2-7, with D perhaps matching TRBD1 or TRBD2 (5 bases each). The CDR3 has 12 amino acids. Germline V CDR1 and CDR2: SEHNR, FQNEAQ (reference sequence). V lost 7 bases and J lost 3, with 10 bases in between. CDR3 nucleotides: TGTGCCAGCACGCTTGGGGGCTACGAGCAGTACTTC. It codes for CASTLGGYEQYF.

This chain links TRBV5-1 with TRBJ1-3, with D uncertain. Trimming pared 0 bases from V and 0 bases from J, leaving 7 bases between. Germline lookup yields CDR1 SGHRS and CDR2 YFSETQ. The CDR3 totals 15 residues. CDR3 sequence (DNA): TGCGCCAGCAGCTTGGCGGTTAGCTCTGGAAACACCATATATTTT. The encoded protein is CASSLAVSSGNTIYF. Drawing the rest from reference TRBV5-1 and TRBJ1-3, the complete variable domain is KAGVTQTPRYLIKTRGQQVTLSCSPISGHRSVSWYQQTPGQGLQFLFEYFSETQRNKGNFPGRFSGRQFSNSRSEMNVSTLELGDSALYLCASSLAVSSGNTIYFGEGSWLTVV.

The chain carries TRBV15 and TRBJ2-7, with D hard to call. Germline V gene data show CDR1 as LNHNV and CDR2 as YYDKDF (reference sequence). This CDR3 contains 12 residues. Deletions cut 8 bases from V and 3 bases from J, with 11 bases between. CDR3 nucleotide sequence: TGTGCCACCGCGGAAACTTACTACGAGCAGTACTTC. It specifies CATAETYYEQYF.

J is TRBJ1-5 and V is TRBV5-6; the D is unclear. Germline V CDR1 and CDR2: SGHDT, YYEEEE. Deletions cut 0 bases from V and 5 bases from J, with 9 bases between. There are 14 residues in the CDR3. The DNA for the CDR3 is TGTGCCAGCAGCTTGGTAGGCGGAGATCAGCCCCAGCATTTT. It specifies CASSLVGGDQPQHF.

The genes are TRBV5-1 and TRBJ1-1; no reliable D call. The CDR3 loop spans 13 amino acids. CDR1 is SGHRS and CDR2 is YFSETQ in the germline V gene. Trimming took off 4 bases at V and 0 bases at J, with 7 bases between the two ends. The CDR3 is CASSRELNTEAFF. In nucleotides, the CDR3 is TGCGCCAGCAGCCGGGAGTTGAACACTGAAGCTTTCTTT.

On this clone itself: Other nucleotide sequences in the sample specify the same CDR3. The chain carries TRBV5-1 and TRBJ2-7, with 8 bases that match TRBD1. This CDR3 comprises 14 residues. Germline trimming cut 4 bases from V and 2 bases from J; bases unmatched to any gene: 5. The germline V gene encodes CDR1 SGHRS and CDR2 YFSETQ. In DNA, the CDR3 is TGCGCCAGCAGCACGGACAGGGTCACCTACGAGCAGTACTTC. Translation: CASSTDRVTYEQYF. The whole variable domain, filled in from reference TRBV5-1 and TRBJ2-7, reads KAGVTQTPRYLIKTRGQQVTLSCSPISGHRSVSWYQQTPGQGLQFLFEYFSETQRNKGNFPGRFSGRQFSNSRSEMNVSTLELGDSALYLCASSTDRVTYEQYFGPGTRLTVT.

This chain connects TRBV7-9 to TRBJ2-1, with D possibly matching TRBD2 (6 bases). Trimming stripped 5 bases from V and 2 bases from J, with 16 bases between. Germline assignment: CDR1 SEHNR and CDR2 FQNEAQ (reference sequence). There are 16 residues in the CDR3. CDR3 sequence (DNA): TGTGCCAGCAGCCCTCGGGACGCGGGGCCCTACAATGAGCAGTTCTTC. Protein: CASSPRDAGPYNEQFF.

This clone was counted once. CDR3 nucleotides: TGTGCCCACCGGAGGGGGGCGAACACCGGGGAGCTGTTTTTT. It codes for CAHRRGANTGELFF. The chain has TRBV2 and TRBJ2-2; D might be TRBD1 or TRBD2, each matching 6 bases. This CDR3 spans 14 amino acids. V lost 11 bases to trimming and J lost 0 bases, with 13 bases between them. Germline CDR1 is SNHLY and CDR2 is FYNNEI.

The chain links TRBV5-4 to TRBJ2-3, with D perhaps TRBD1 (7 bases). Trimming cost V 3 bases and J 3 bases, with 20 bases left between them. The CDR3 is 17 amino acids. CDR1 SGHNT and CDR2 YYREEE come from the germline V gene (reference sequence). CDR3 coding DNA: TGTGCCAGCAGCTCAGAGGAGGGGGCGATTGGTACAGATACGCAGTATTTT. Amino acids: CASSSEEGAIGTDTQYF.

The chain has TRBV4-1 and TRBJ1-1; TRBD1 is a possible D gene (5 bases). The V gene lost 4 bases and the J gene lost 0 bases, with 18 bases spanning the gap. The length of the CDR3 is 17 residues. CDR1 MGHRA and CDR2 YSYEKL come from the germline V gene. The CDR3 protein is CASSRTGTEEMNTEAFF. The CDR3 nucleotides read TGCGCCAGCAGCCGGACGGGGACGGAGGAAATGAACACTGAAGCTTTCTTT.

The V and J genes are TRBV6-6 and TRBJ1-2, with unresolved D. The V gene's germline CDR1 is MNHNY and CDR2 SVGAGI (reference sequence). The CDR3 covers 13 residues. V was pared by 6 bases and J by 0 bases, with 8 bases between. For the CDR3, the DNA is TGTGCCAGCAGCCCTAGCGCTAACTATGGCTACACCTTC. Translation gives CASSPSANYGYTF.

The V and J genes are TRBV27 and TRBJ2-7; 9 nucleotides agree with TRBD2. CDR1 and CDR2 (germline): MNHEY, SMNVEV (reference sequence). This CDR3 is 14 amino acids long. Losses at the gene ends were 3 bases for V and 6 bases for J; bases not matched to a gene: 6. DNA for the CDR3: TGTGCCAGCAGTTTCGGACTAGCGCCCCTCGAGCAGTACTTC. Translated, it gives CASSFGLAPLEQYF.

V and J are TRBV10-2 and TRBJ1-1, with 7 bases matching TRBD1. Trimming took 8 bases from V and 11 from J; bases not matched to a gene: 5. Per the germline V gene, CDR1 is WSHSY and CDR2 is SAAADI. The CDR3 covers 10 residues. The CDR3 protein is CASGGQRAFF. CDR3 bases: TGCGCCAGCGGGGGACAGAGGGCTTTCTTT.